This passage covers 32 T cell receptor beta chains from one sample sequenced in a study of blood T cell repertoires in COVID-19. Sequenced by immunoSEQ multiplex PCR; TCRdb stores in-frame clones only, minus some. In the table there are about 120,000 clones, under 90% of which are singletons. Sequencing used peripheral blood. These receptors were taken from a woman in her seventies with acute or convalescent COVID-19.

The chain employs TRBV11-3 and TRBJ2-3, with 9 bases identical to TRBD2. V was pared by 3 bases and J by 5 bases, with 12 bases of the junction left unmatched. The germline CDR1 and CDR2 sequences are SGHNT and YENEEA. The CDR3 spans 17 residues. CDR3 protein: CASSFLRLAGNVDTQYF. DNA of the CDR3: TGTGCCAGCAGCTTCCTTAGGCTAGCGGGGAATGTAGATACGCAGTATTTT.

This chain links TRBV5-4 with TRBJ2-3; D perhaps matches TRBD2 (5 bases). This CDR3 is built from 12 residues. V was pared by 3 bases and J by 4 bases, with 6 bases between. Germline CDR1 SGHNT, CDR2 YYREEE (reference sequence). The CDR3 nucleotides read TGTGCCAGCAGCTCTAGCTCAGATACGCAGTATTTT. Translating it yields CASSSSSDTQYF. Variable domain in full (rest from reference TRBV5-4 and TRBJ2-3): ETGVTQSPTHLIKTRGQQVTLRCSSQSGHNTVSWYQQALGQGPQFIFQYYREEENGRGNFPPRFSGLQFPNYSSELNVNALELDDSALYLCASSSSSDTQYFGPGTRLTVL.

The chain uses TRBV5-1 and TRBJ2-5; 12 nucleotides line up with TRBD1. This CDR3 region has 16 residues. The V segment lost 4 bases and the J segment 5 bases; nucleotides outside the gene matches: 9. From germline, CDR1 is SGHRS and CDR2 YFSETQ. CDR3 coding DNA: TGCGCCAGCAGCATTACCGGGACAGGGGGCTTGGAGACCCAGTACTTC. Translating gives CASSITGTGGLETQYF.

V is TRBV29-1 and J is TRBJ1-3, with no clear D. From germline, CDR1 is SQVTM and CDR2 ANQGSEA. The CDR3 extends over 16 amino acids. Trimming removed 6 bases at V and 3 bases at J, with 21 bases between. The CDR3 sequence: CSVTFYQPLDGNTIYF. DNA for the CDR3: TGCAGCGTAACCTTCTATCAACCGCTAGATGGAAACACCATATATTTT.

This chain joins TRBV7-9 and TRBJ1-1; tentatively, D is TRBD1 (6 bases). Between the trimmed V and J ends, which lost 5 bases and 5 bases, there was a span of 15 bases. Per the germline V gene, CDR1 is SEHNR and CDR2 is FQNEAQ (reference sequence). The CDR3 consists of 14 residues. The CDR3: CASSAAQGRTEAFF. The CDR3 region has the DNA TGTGCCAGCAGCGCCGCACAGGGAAGAACTGAAGCTTTCTTT. Full variable domain (rest looked up from reference TRBV7-9 and TRBJ1-1): DTGVSQNPRHKITKRGQNVTFRCDPISEHNRLYWYRQTLGQGPEFLTYFQNEAQLEKSRLLSDRFSAERPKGSFSTLEIQRTEQGDSAMYLCASSAAQGRTEAFFGQGTRLTVV.

The V call is TRBV5-1, the J call TRBJ2-3; 8 nucleotides align to TRBD1. CDR1 and CDR2 (germline): SGHRS, YFSETQ. CDR3 size: 14 residues. V dropped 4 bases and J dropped 2; count of bases not matched to a gene: 3. In DNA, the CDR3 is TGCGCCAGCAGCCGGGGACAGGCCACAGATACGCAGTATTTT. The encoded protein is CASSRGQATDTQYF.

This chain links TRBV9 with TRBJ2-2; 7 positions match TRBD1. This CDR3 is 16 amino acids long. The V gene's germline CDR1 is SGDLS and CDR2 YYNGEE. V lost 4 bases to trimming and J lost 0 bases; unmatched junction nucleotides: 6. CDR3 residues: CASSLRQGTNTGELFF. In nucleotides, the CDR3 is TGTGCCAGCAGCCTTCGACAGGGAACGAACACCGGGGAGCTGTTTTTT.

The rearrangement links TRBV7-3 to TRBJ1-6; 9 positions agree with TRBD1. CDR3 length: 13 amino acids. From germline, CDR1 is SGHTA and CDR2 FQGTGA. Trimming cost V 8 bases and J 7 bases; bases outside gene matches: 3. CDR3 coding DNA: TGTGCCAGCGGGGACAGGGTAAATTCACCCCTCCACTTT. Its protein product is CASGDRVNSPLHF.

The chain employs TRBV27 and TRBJ1-5; D remains unclear. CDR1 is MNHEY and CDR2 is SMNVEV in the germline V gene (reference sequence). CDR3 size: 18 residues. Trimming removed 0 bases from V and 5 bases from J, with 20 bases in between. Here the CDR3 reads CASSLSPGGGHRDQPQHF. The CDR3 nucleotides read TGTGCCAGCAGTTTATCTCCCGGAGGAGGGCATAGGGATCAGCCCCAGCATTTT.

The chain is built from TRBV4-3 and TRBJ1-1; D may be TRBD1 (6 bases). The V gene lost 0 bases and the J gene lost 3 bases, with 11 bases spanning the gap. The germline V gene encodes CDR1 LGHNA and CDR2 YSLEER. This CDR3 region has 15 residues. The CDR3 DNA follows: TGCGCCAGCAGCCAAGATGGGGGACACGACACTGAAGCTTTCTTT. This sequence encodes CASSQDGGHDTEAFF.

The chain employs TRBV5-1 and TRBJ2-5, with a tentative D call TRBD1 (8 bases). The V gene lost 2 bases and the J gene lost 2 bases, with 13 bases spanning the gap. Germline V gives CDR1 SGHRS, CDR2 YFSETQ. This CDR3 is 15 amino acids long. CDR3 loop: CASSFTGGAQETQYF. The CDR3 DNA sequence: TGCGCCAGCAGCTTTACAGGGGGGGCTCAAGAGACCCAGTACTTC.

The rearrangement uses TRBV10-3 and TRBJ1-5, with TRBD1 as a possible D gene (5 bases). The CDR3 runs 15 residues. V shed 2 bases and J shed 2 bases, with 10 bases lying between them. The germline V gene has CDR1 ENHRY and CDR2 SYGVKD. CDR3 amino acids: CAISEGREGNQPQHF. The DNA for the CDR3 is TGTGCCATCAGTGAGGGCAGGGAAGGCAATCAGCCCCAGCATTTT.

The J gene is TRBJ1-1, the V gene TRBV13; TRBD1 matches at 10 bases. CDR3 length: 14 amino acids. V was clipped by 5 bases and J by 6 bases; unmatched bases: 6. Per germline, CDR1 PRHDT and CDR2 FYEKMQ (reference sequence). CDR3 protein: CASSPPTGGPEAFF. The CDR3 nucleotides are TGTGCCAGCAGCCCGCCGACAGGGGGCCCTGAAGCTTTCTTT. The full variable domain, in which reference TRBV13 and TRBJ1-1 provide the parts outside the CDR3, is AAGVIQSPRHLIKEKRETATLKCYPIPRHDTVYWYQQGPGQDPQFLISFYEKMQSDKGSIPDRFSAQQFSDYHSELNMSSLELGDSALYFCASSPPTGGPEAFFGQGTRLTVV.

The chain uses TRBV6-2 or TRBV6-3 and TRBJ1-2; perhaps TRBD1 as D (6 bases). With 2 bases removed from V and 4 bases from J, the gap between germline ends came to 14 bases. The CDR3 is 15 residues long. Germline V gives CDR1 MNHEY, CDR2 SVGEGT. CDR3 loop: CASSYPGAKVYGYTF. The CDR3, as DNA: TGTGCCAGCAGTTACCCAGGGGCTAAAGTCTATGGCTACACCTTC.

The chain employs TRBV7-6 and TRBJ1-5; perhaps TRBD1 as D (5 bases). The germline gives CDR1 SGHVS, CDR2 FNYEAQ. The CDR3 totals 13 residues. With 4 bases removed from V and 6 bases from J, the gap between germline ends came to 10 bases. The CDR3 reads CASSSDIGQPQHF. The CDR3 DNA is TGTGCCAGCAGCTCGGACATCGGTCAGCCCCAGCATTTT.

The CDR3 nucleotides read TGTGCCACCAGCAGAGGGCGGCCGAACACCGGGGAGCTGTTTTTT. Its translation is CATSRGRPNTGELFF. The chain recombines TRBV15 with TRBJ2-2; no reliable D call. The CDR3 is 15 residues long. CDR1 is LNHNV, CDR2 YYDKDF, per germline (reference sequence). V was clipped by 1 base and J by 0 bases, with 6 bases between them.

This chain connects TRBV2 to TRBJ2-1, with 7 bases matching TRBD1. The germline gives CDR1 SNHLY, CDR2 FYNNEI. J lost 7 bases, V lost 4 bases, and 7 bases had no gene match. CDR3 length equals 14 residues. In DNA, the CDR3 is TGTGCCAGCAGTGGCAACAGGGGTTTGAATGAGCAGTTCTTC. This gives the protein CASSGNRGLNEQFF.

The rearrangement links TRBV10-2 to TRBJ2-5; 8 nucleotides align to TRBD1. The V segment lost 4 bases and the J segment 3 bases; nucleotides outside the gene matches: 4. Germline V gene lookup returns CDR1 WSHSY and CDR2 SAAADI. CDR3 length equals 14 residues. DNA of the CDR3: TGCGCCAGCAGTGGGACAGGGATGAAAGAGACCCAGTACTTC. Amino acid sequence: CASSGTGMKETQYF.

The chain is built from TRBV6-6 and TRBJ1-2; 8 nucleotides agree with TRBD1. CDR1 is MNHNY and CDR2 is SVGAGI in the germline V gene (reference sequence). The trim removed 3 bases at V and 3 bases at J, leaving 3 bases unmatched. The CDR3 is 14 residues long. The DNA for the CDR3 is TGTGCCAGCAGTTATCTGACAGGGGACTATGGCTACACCTTC. Translated: CASSYLTGDYGYTF.

The gene calls are TRBV11-3 and TRBJ1-6; a possible D gene is TRBD1 (5 bases). CDR1 SGHNT and CDR2 YENEEA come from the germline V gene. V lost 4 bases, J lost 10 bases, and 17 bases lay in between. CDR3 length: 15 amino acids. The CDR3 DNA reads as TGTGCCAGCAGCTCCCGCCGGGGGGTAAAGTCACCCCTCCACTTT. Encoded protein: CASSSRRGVKSPLHF.

V gene TRBV6-1 combines with J gene TRBJ1-3; D not certain. The germline gives CDR1 MNHNS, CDR2 SASEGT. This CDR3 has 14 amino acids. V lost 2 bases and J lost 2, with 7 bases in between. The DNA for the CDR3 is TGTGCCAGCAGTGAACAGGTTGCTGGAAACACCATATATTTT. Translating gives CASSEQVAGNTIYF.

In its sample, this clone was seen once. The V and J genes are TRBV9 and TRBJ1-4; D gene uncertain. V was clipped by 6 bases and J by 8 bases, with 14 bases between them. CDR3 length: 13 residues. Germline V lookup: CDR1 SGDLS, CDR2 YYNGEE. The CDR3 protein is CASKSLSEEKLFF. The CDR3 DNA sequence: TGTGCCAGCAAGTCCCTCTCGGAGGAAAAACTGTTTTTT.

This clone has only a few counts. The chain links TRBV4-3 to TRBJ2-2; no reliable D call. Trimming shortened V by 1 base and J by 2 bases, and 5 bases separated the two germline ends. This CDR3 is 14 amino acids long. From germline, CDR1 is LGHNA and CDR2 YSLEER. The CDR3, as DNA: TGCGCCAGCAGCCAAGGGCCTAACACCGGGGAGCTGTTTTTT. It specifies CASSQGPNTGELFF.

The J gene is TRBJ2-5, the V gene TRBV7-6; a possible D gene is TRBD1 (6 bases). CDR1 and CDR2 (germline): SGHVS, FNYEAQ. Trimming took off 3 bases at V and 4 bases at J, with 18 bases between the two ends. The CDR3 extends over 16 amino acids. CDR3 sequence (DNA): TGTGCCAGCAGCTTCCCCGGACAGCGTCGGGGAGAGACCCAGTACTTC. It encodes CASSFPGQRRGETQYF.

This chain links TRBV11-2 with TRBJ2-3, with a tentative D call TRBD1 (5 bases). Germline loops: CDR1 SGHAT, CDR2 FQNNGV. The CDR3 length is 15 residues. V lost 4 bases to trimming and J lost 0 bases, with 11 bases between them. CDR3 in amino acids: CASSSWGLSTDTQYF. Written as DNA, the CDR3 is TGTGCCAGCAGCTCTTGGGGCCTTAGCACAGATACGCAGTATTTT.

This chain links TRBV19 with TRBJ1-1, with D perhaps matching TRBD1 (6 bases). In germline, CDR1 is LNHDA, CDR2 SQIVND (reference sequence). CDR3 size: 13 residues. V was pared by 6 bases and J by 5 bases, with 13 bases between. In DNA, the CDR3 is TGTGCCAGTAGGTCGACAGGTGGTACTGAAGCTTTCTTT. Translating gives CASRSTGGTEAFF. The variable domain in full, with the rest retrieved from reference TRBV19 and TRBJ1-1, is DGGITQSPKYLFRKEGQNVTLSCEQNLNHDAMYWYRQDPGQGLRLIYYSQIVNDFQKGDIAEGYSVSREKKESFPLTVTSAQKNPTAFYLCASRSTGGTEAFFGQGTRLTVV.

On this clone: A clone one base away is much larger, so this may be a read error. The sample contains more than one DNA sequence encoding this CDR3. This chain connects TRBV5-1 to TRBJ1-1; the match to TRBD1 covers 8 bases. This CDR3 is 14 amino acids long. Per the germline V gene, CDR1 is SGHRS and CDR2 is YFSETQ. With V trimmed by 0 bases and J by 4 bases, 2 bases remained unmatched. CDR3 DNA: TGCGCCAGCAGCTTGGGACAGGGGAGCACTGAAGCTTTCTTT. Translating gives CASSLGQGSTEAFF. Full variable domain (rest looked up from reference TRBV5-1 and TRBJ1-1): KAGVTQTPRYLIKTRGQQVTLSCSPISGHRSVSWYQQTPGQGLQFLFEYFSETQRNKGNFPGRFSGRQFSNSRSEMNVSTLELGDSALYLCASSLGQGSTEAFFGQGTRLTVV.

The DNA for the CDR3 is TGTGCCAGCAGCCAAACGGGACTCCATGAGCAGTTCTTC. Translated: CASSQTGLHEQFF. The gene calls are TRBV3-1 (or the pseudogene TRBV3-2) and TRBJ2-1; tentatively, D is TRBD2 (6 bases). The CDR3 spans 13 residues. The germline V gene has CDR1 LGHDT and CDR2 YNNKEL (reference sequence). Trimming removed 2 bases from V and 8 bases from J, with 10 bases in between.

This chain joins TRBV7-9 and TRBJ1-5; TRBD1 matches 10 bases. Germline V gene lookup returns CDR1 SEHNR and CDR2 FQNEAQ (reference sequence). This CDR3 has 16 amino acids. V shed 5 bases and J 4 bases; nucleotides not matched to a gene: 8. The CDR3 is CASSNSGQGGNQPQHF. DNA for the CDR3: TGTGCCAGCAGCAATTCAGGACAGGGGGGGAATCAGCCCCAGCATTTT.

This clone has more than one count but fewer than ten. The CDR3 coding sequence is TGCGCCAGCACCCAGGACGGGATCACTGAAGCTTTCTTT. Translated, it gives CASTQDGITEAFF. The V and J genes are TRBV5-1 and TRBJ1-1, with D unclear. Deletions cut 6 bases from V and 4 bases from J, with 13 bases between. The germline V gene encodes CDR1 SGHRS and CDR2 YFSETQ. The CDR3 is made up of 13 amino acids.

CDR3 sequence: CASSLSRQETQYF. As DNA, the CDR3 is TGTGCCAGCAGCTTATCCAGGCAAGAGACCCAGTACTTC. This chain links TRBV7-2 with TRBJ2-5; no definite D call. In germline, CDR1 is SGHTA, CDR2 FQGNSA. The CDR3 is 13 residues long. The germline V and J ends were trimmed by 2 bases and 2 bases, with 6 bases remaining between them.

The rearrangement uses TRBV4-2 and TRBJ2-1; 8 positions agree with TRBD2. This CDR3 has 17 amino acids. V was pared by 3 bases and J by 4 bases, with 11 bases of the junction left unmatched. Germline CDR1 reads LGHNA; CDR2 reads YNFKEQ. CDR3 bases: TGTGCCAGCAGCCAGTTTTTCGGGGGGGCCCTTTACAATGAGCAGTTCTTC. Translation: CASSQFFGGALYNEQFF.